This T cell receptor (beta chain) was identified during a study of cytomegalovirus exposure and HLA in healthy donors. PCR used 60 Vbeta primers and 13 Jbeta primers. Clones were sequenced by immunoSEQ multiplex PCR, and TCRdb holds only the in-frame ones, with some missing. The sample holds some 140,000 clones; around 79% are singletons and the top ten take about 3.4%. Every donor was a healthy person donating bone marrow. Trimming pared 5 bases from V and 1 base from J, leaving 11 bases between. Germline CDR1 and CDR2: GTSNPN and SVGIG (reference sequence). This CDR3 has 14 residues. The TCR was taken from a female donor in good health and CMV-seronegative. Material for sequencing was PBMCs. The V and J genes are TRBV30 and TRBJ2-2; possible D gene TRBD2, 6 bases. CDR3 nucleotides: TGTGCCTGGGCGGGACTGATGAACACCGGGGAGCTGTTTTTT. Translating gives CAWAGLMNTGELFF.